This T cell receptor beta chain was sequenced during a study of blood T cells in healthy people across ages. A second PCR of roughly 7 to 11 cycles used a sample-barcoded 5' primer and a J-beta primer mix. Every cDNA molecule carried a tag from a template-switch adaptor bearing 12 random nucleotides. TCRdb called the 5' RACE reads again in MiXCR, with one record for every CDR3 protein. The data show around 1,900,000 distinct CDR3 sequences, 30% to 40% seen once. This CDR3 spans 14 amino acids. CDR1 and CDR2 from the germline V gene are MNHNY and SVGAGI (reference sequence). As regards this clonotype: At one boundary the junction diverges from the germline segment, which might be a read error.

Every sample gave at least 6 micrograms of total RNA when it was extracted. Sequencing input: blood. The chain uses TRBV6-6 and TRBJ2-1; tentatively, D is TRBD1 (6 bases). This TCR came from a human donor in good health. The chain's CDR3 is CANSSVQGWDEQFF. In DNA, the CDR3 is TGTGCCAACAGTTCGGTACAGGGTTGGGATGAGCAGTTCTTC.